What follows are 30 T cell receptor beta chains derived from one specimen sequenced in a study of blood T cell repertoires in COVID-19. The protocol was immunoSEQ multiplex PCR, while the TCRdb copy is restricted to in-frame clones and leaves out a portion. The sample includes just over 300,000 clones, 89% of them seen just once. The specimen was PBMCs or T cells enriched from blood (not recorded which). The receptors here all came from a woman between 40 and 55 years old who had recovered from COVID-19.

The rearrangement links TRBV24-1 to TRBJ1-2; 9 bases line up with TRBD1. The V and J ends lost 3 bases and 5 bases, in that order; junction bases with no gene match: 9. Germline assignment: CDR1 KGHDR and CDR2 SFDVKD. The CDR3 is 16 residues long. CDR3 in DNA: TGTGCCACCAGTGATAACACAGGGGGCGAATATTATGGCTACACCTTC. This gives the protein CATSDNTGGEYYGYTF.

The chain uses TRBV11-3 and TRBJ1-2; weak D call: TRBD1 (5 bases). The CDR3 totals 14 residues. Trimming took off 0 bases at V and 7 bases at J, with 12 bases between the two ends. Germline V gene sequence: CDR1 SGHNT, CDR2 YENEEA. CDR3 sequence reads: CASSLEGEASGYTF. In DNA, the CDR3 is TGTGCCAGCAGCTTAGAAGGGGAGGCATCTGGCTACACCTTC.

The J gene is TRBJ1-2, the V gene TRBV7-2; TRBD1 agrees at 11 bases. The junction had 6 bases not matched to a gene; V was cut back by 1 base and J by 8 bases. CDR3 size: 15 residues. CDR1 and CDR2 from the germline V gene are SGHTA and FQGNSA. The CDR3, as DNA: TGTGCCAGCAGCTTAGAAGCCGGGACAGGGGGAGGCTACACCTTC. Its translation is CASSLEAGTGGGYTF.

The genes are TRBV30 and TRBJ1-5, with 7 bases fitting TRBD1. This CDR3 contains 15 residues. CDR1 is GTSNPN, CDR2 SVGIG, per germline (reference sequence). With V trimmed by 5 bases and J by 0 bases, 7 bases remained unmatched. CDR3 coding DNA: TGTGCCTGGTCAGACAGGGTCAATAGCAATCAGCCCCAGCATTTT. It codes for CAWSDRVNSNQPQHF.

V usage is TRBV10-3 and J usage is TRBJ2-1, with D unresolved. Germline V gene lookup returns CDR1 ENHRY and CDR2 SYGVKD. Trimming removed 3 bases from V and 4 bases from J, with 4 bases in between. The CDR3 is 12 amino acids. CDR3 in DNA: TGTGCCATCAGTGACGGTTACAATGAGCAGTTCTTC. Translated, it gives CAISDGYNEQFF.

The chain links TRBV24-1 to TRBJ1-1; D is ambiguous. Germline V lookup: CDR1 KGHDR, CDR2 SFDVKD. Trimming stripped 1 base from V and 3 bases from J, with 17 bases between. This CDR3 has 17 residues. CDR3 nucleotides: TGTGCCACCAGTGATTTCTGGGCCCCACTGGATTACACTGAAGCTTTCTTT. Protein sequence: CATSDFWAPLDYTEAFF.

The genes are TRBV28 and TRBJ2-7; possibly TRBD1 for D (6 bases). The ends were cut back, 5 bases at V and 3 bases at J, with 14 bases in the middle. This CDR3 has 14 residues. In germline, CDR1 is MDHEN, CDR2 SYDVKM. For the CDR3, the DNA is TGTGCCAGCAGTACGAACAGGGAAATCTACGAGCAGTACTTC. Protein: CASSTNREIYEQYF. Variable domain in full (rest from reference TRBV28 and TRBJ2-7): DVKVTQSSRYLVKRTGEKVFLECVQDMDHENMFWYRQDPGLGLRLIYFSYDVKMKEKGDIPEGYSVSREKKERFSLILESASTNQTSMYLCASSTNREIYEQYFGPGTRLTVT.

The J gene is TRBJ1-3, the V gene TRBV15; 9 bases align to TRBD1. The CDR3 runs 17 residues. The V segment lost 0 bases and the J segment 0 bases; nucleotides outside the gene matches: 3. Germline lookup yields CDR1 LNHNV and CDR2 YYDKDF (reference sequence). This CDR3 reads CATSRDPTGGSGNTIYF. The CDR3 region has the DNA TGTGCCACCAGCAGAGACCCGACAGGGGGCTCTGGAAACACCATATATTTT.

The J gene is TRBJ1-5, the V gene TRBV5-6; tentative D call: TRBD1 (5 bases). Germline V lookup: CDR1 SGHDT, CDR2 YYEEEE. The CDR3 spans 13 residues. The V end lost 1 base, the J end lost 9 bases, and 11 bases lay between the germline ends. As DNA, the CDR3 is TGTGCCAGCAGCTTGAGGGGATGGGCGCCCCAGCATTTT. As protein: CASSLRGWAPQHF.

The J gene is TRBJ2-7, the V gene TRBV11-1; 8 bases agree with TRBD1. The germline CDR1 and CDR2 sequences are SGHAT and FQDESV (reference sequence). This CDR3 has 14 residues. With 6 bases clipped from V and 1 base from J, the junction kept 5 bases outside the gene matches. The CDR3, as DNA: TGTGCCAGCAGTCATCGGACAGGGTCCTACGAGCAGTACTTC. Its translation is CASSHRTGSYEQYF.

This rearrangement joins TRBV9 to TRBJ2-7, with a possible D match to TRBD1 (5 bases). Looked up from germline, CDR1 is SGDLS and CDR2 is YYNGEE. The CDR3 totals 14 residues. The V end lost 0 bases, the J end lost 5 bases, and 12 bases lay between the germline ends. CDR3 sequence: CASSVGTQVDEQYF. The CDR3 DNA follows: TGTGCCAGCAGCGTAGGGACACAAGTCGACGAGCAGTACTTC. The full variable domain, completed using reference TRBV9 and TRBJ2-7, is DSGVTQTPKHLITATGQRVTLRCSPRSGDLSVYWYQQSLDQGLQFLIQYYNGEERAKGNILERFSAQQFPDLHSELNLSSLELGDSALYFCASSVGTQVDEQYFGPGTRLTVT.

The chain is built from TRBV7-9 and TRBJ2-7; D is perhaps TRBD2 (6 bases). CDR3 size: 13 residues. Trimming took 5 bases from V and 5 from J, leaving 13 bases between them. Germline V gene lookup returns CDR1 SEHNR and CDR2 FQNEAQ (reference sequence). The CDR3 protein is CASSPGGTDEQYF. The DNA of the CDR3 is TGTGCCAGCAGCCCCGGGGGTACGGACGAGCAGTACTTC.

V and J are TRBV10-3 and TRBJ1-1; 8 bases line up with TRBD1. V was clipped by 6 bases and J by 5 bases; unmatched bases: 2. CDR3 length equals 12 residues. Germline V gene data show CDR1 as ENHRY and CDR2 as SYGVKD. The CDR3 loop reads CAISTGGTEAFF. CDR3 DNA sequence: TGTGCCATCAGCACAGGGGGTACTGAAGCTTTCTTT.

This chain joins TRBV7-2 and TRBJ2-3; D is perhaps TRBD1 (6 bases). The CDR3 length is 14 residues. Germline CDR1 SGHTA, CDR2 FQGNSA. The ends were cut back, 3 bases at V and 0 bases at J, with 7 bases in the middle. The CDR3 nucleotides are TGTGCCAGCAGCTTGGACAGTAGCACAGATACGCAGTATTTT. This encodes CASSLDSSTDTQYF.

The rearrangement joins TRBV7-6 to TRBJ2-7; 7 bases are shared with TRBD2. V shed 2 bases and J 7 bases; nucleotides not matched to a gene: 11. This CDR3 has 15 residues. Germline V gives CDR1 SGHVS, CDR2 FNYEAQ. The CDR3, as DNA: TGTGCCAGCAGCTTAAGTCTAGCGGAGCGCCGGGAGCAGTACTTC. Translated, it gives CASSLSLAERREQYF.

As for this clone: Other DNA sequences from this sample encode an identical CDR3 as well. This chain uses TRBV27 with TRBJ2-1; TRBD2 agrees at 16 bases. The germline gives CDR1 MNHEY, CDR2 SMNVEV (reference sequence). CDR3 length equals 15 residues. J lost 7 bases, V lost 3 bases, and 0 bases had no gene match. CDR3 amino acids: CASSLGLAGGNEQFF. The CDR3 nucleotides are TGTGCCAGCAGTTTGGGACTAGCGGGAGGGAATGAGCAGTTCTTC.

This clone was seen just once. CDR3 region: CASSESSKGAQDTQYF. As DNA, the CDR3 is TGTGCCAGCAGTGAATCTTCTAAGGGGGCGCAAGATACGCAGTATTTT. The V gene is TRBV25-1, the J gene TRBJ2-3; 7 bases match TRBD1. CDR1 and CDR2 from the germline V gene are MGHDK and SYGVNS. With V trimmed by 1 base and J by 5 bases, 9 bases remained unmatched. The CDR3 is 16 amino acids. The complete variable domain, with remaining parts taken from reference TRBV25-1 and TRBJ2-3, reads EADIYQTPRYLVIGTGKKITLECSQTMGHDKMYWYQQDPGMELHLIHYSYGVNSTEKGDLSSESTVSRIRTEHFPLTLESARPSHTSQYLCASSESSKGAQDTQYFGPGTRLTVL.

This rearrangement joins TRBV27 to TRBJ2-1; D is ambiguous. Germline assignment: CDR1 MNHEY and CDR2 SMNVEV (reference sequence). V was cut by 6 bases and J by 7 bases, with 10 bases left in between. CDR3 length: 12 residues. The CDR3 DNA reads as TGTGCCAGCAGGGCTCCCAATAATGAGCAGTTCTTC. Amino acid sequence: CASRAPNNEQFF.

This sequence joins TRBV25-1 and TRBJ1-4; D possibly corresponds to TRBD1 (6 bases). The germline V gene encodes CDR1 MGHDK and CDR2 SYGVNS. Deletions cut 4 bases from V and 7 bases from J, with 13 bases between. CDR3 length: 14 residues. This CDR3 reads CASSGARGGEKLFF. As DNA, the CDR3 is TGTGCCAGCAGTGGGGCCAGGGGCGGTGAAAAACTGTTTTTT.

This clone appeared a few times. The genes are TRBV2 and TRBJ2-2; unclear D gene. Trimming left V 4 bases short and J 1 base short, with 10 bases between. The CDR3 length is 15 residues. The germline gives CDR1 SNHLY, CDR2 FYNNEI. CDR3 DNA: TGTGCCAGCAGTGGGCTCGGGTTGAACACCGGGGAGCTGTTTTTT. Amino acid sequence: CASSGLGLNTGELFF.

CDR3 coding DNA: TGCGCCAGCAGCCAAGATCTGGGCGGGTTCGGTCAGCCCCAGCATTTT. Residues: CASSQDLGGFGQPQHF. The chain couples TRBV4-1 to TRBJ1-5, with unresolved D. Germline lookup yields CDR1 MGHRA and CDR2 YSYEKL. The V end lost 0 bases, the J end lost 6 bases, and 15 bases lay between the germline ends. The CDR3 totals 16 residues.

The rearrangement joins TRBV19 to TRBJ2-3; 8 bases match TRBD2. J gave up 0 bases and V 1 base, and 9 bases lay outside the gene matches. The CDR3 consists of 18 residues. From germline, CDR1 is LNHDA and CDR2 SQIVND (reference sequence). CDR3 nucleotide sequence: TGTGCCAGTAGTATAGCAGGGCCCCTAGCGGGCAGCACAGATACGCAGTATTTT. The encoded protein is CASSIAGPLAGSTDTQYF.

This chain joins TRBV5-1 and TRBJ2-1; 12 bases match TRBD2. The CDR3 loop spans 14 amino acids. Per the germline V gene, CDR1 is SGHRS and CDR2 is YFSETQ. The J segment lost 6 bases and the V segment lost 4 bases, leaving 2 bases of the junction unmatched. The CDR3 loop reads CASSRLAGANEQFF. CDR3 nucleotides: TGCGCCAGCAGCCGACTAGCGGGGGCCAATGAGCAGTTCTTC. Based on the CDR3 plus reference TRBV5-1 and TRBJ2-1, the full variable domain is KAGVTQTPRYLIKTRGQQVTLSCSPISGHRSVSWYQQTPGQGLQFLFEYFSETQRNKGNFPGRFSGRQFSNSRSEMNVSTLELGDSALYLCASSRLAGANEQFFGPGTRLTVL.

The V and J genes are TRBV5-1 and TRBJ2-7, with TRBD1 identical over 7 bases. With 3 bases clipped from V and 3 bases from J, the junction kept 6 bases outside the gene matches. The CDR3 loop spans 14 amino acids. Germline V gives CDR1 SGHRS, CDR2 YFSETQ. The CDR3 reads CASSSPGQFYEQYF. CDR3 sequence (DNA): TGCGCCAGCAGCTCCCCGGGACAGTTCTACGAGCAGTACTTC. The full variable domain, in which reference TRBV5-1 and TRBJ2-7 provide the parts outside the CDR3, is KAGVTQTPRYLIKTRGQQVTLSCSPISGHRSVSWYQQTPGQGLQFLFEYFSETQRNKGNFPGRFSGRQFSNSRSEMNVSTLELGDSALYLCASSSPGQFYEQYFGPGTRLTVT.

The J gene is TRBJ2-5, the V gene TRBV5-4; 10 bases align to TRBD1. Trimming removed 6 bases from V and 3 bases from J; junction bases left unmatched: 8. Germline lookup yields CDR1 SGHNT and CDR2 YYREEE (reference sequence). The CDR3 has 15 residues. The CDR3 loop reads CASTPDRGREETQYF. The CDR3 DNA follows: TGTGCCAGCACCCCTGACAGGGGGCGTGAAGAGACCCAGTACTTC. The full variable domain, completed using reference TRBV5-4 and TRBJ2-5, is ETGVTQSPTHLIKTRGQQVTLRCSSQSGHNTVSWYQQALGQGPQFIFQYYREEENGRGNFPPRFSGLQFPNYSSELNVNALELDDSALYLCASTPDRGREETQYFGPGTRLLVL.

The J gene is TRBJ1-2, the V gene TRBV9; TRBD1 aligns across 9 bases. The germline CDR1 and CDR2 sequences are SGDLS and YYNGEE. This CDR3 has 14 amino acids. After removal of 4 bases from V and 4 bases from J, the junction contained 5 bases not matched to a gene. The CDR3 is CASSLATGGYGYTF. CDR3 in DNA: TGTGCCAGCAGCCTAGCGACAGGGGGCTATGGCTACACCTTC.

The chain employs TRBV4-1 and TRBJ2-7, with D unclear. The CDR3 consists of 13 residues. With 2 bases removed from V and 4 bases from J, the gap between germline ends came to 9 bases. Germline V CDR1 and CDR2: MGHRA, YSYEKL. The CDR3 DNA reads TGCGCCAGCAGCCAAACCGACGGGTACGAGCAGTACTTC. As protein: CASSQTDGYEQYF.

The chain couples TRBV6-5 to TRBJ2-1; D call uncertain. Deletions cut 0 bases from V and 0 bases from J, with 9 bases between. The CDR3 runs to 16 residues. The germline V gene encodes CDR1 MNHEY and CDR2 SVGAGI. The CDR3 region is CASSYSRGSSYNEQFF. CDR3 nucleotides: TGTGCCAGCAGTTACTCGCGCGGTAGCTCCTACAATGAGCAGTTCTTC.

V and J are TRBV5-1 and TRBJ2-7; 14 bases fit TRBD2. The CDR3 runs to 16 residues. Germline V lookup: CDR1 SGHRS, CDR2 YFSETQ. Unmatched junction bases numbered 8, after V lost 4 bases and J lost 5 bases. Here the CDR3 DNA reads TGCGCCAGCAGCCCCGGACTAGCGGGGGGTTCCCACGAGCAGTACTTC. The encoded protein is CASSPGLAGGSHEQYF.

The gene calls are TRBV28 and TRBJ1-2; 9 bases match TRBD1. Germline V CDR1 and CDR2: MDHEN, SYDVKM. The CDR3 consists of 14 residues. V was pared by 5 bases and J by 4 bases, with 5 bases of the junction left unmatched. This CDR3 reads CASSLTGGGYGYTF. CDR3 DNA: TGTGCCAGCAGTCTGACAGGGGGAGGCTATGGCTACACCTTC.